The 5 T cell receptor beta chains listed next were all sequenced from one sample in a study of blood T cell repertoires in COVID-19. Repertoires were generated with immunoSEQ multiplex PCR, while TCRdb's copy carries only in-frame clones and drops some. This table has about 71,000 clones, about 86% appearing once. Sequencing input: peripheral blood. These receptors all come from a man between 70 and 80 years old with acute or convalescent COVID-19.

The CDR3 coding sequence is TGCGCCAGCAGCTTGGGGGGCAGCTCCTACGAGCAGTACTTC. Translated: CASSLGGSSYEQYF. The genes are TRBV5-1 and TRBJ2-7, with D possibly TRBD1 on 5 matching bases. Germline CDR1 is SGHRS and CDR2 is YFSETQ. V was clipped by 0 bases and J by 0 bases, with 7 bases between them. The CDR3 extends over 14 amino acids. Full variable domain (missing parts from reference TRBV5-1 and TRBJ2-7): KAGVTQTPRYLIKTRGQQVTLSCSPISGHRSVSWYQQTPGQGLQFLFEYFSETQRNKGNFPGRFSGRQFSNSRSEMNVSTLELGDSALYLCASSLGGSSYEQYFGPGTRLTVT.

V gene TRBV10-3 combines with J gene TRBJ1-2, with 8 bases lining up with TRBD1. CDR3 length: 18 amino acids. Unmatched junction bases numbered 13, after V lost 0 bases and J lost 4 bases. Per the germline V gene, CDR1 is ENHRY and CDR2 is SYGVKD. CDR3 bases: TGTGCCATCAGTGAGTCGAAACCGGGACAGGTGGTCTTCTATGGCTACACCTTC. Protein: CAISESKPGQVVFYGYTF.

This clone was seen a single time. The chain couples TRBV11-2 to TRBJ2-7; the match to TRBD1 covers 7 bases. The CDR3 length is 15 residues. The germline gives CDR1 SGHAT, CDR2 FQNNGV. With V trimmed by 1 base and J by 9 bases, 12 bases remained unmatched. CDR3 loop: CASSLVSDRSSRQYF. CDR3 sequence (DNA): TGTGCCAGCAGCTTAGTCTCGGACAGGAGCTCTCGGCAGTACTTC. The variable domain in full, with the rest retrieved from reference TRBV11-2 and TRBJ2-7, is EAGVAQSPRYKIIEKRQSVAFWCNPISGHATLYWYQQILGQGPKLLIQFQNNGVVDDSQLPKDRFSAERLKGVDSTLKIQPAKLEDSAVYLCASSLVSDRSSRQYFGPGTRLTVT.

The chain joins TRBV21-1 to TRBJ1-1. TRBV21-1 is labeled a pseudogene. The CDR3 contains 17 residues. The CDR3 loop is CASSKVWDSEMNTEAFF. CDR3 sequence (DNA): TGTGCCAGCAGCAAAGTGTGGGACTCCGAGATGAACACTGAAGCTTTCTTT.

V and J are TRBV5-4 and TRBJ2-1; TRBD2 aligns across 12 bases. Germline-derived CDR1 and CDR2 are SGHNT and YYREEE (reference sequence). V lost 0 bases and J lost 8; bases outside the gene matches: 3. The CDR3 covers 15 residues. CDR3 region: CASSLGLAGGDEQFF. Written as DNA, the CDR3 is TGTGCCAGCAGCTTGGGGCTAGCGGGAGGGGATGAGCAGTTCTTC.